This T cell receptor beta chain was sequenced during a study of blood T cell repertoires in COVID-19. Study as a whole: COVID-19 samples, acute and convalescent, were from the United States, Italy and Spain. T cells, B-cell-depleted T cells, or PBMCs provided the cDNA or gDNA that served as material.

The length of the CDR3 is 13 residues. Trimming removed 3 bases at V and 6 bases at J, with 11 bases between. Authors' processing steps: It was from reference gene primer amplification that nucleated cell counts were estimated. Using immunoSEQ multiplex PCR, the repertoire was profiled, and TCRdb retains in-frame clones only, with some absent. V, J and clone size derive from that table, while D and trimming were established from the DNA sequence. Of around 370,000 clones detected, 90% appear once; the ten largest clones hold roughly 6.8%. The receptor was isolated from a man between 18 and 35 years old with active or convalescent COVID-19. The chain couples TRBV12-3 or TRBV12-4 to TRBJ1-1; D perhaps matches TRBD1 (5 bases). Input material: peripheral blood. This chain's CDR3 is CASSLEGWPEAFF. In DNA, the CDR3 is TGTGCCAGCAGTTTGGAGGGGTGGCCTGAAGCTTTCTTT.